The T cell receptor (beta chain) described here comes from a study of blood T cells in healthy people across ages. Germline V gene lookup returns CDR1 LGHNT and CDR2 FRNRAP. Trimming pared 1 base from V and 5 bases from J, leaving 6 bases between. The CDR3 is made up of 13 amino acids. Roughly 9.5 milliliters of peripheral blood were drawn from each donor into EDTA-treated tubes. This clonotype was counted a few times. Its antigen is still unknown. A second roughly 6 to 12 cycle PCR used barcoded and J-beta primers. One entry per CDR3 protein, called by TCRdb with MiXCR from the 5' RACE reads. The sample records about 1.1 million distinct CDR3 sequences, more than 30% being singletons. Study outcomes and limitations: Diversity figures derived from one million T cells were judged to underestimate the true value.

The chain recombines TRBV12-5 with TRBJ2-4; no clear D. This sequence originates from a man between 18 and 35 years old in good health. The sample taken for sequencing was blood. The CDR3: CASGLDSENIQYF. The CDR3 DNA reads TGTGCTAGTGGTTTGGACTCGGAAAACATTCAGTACTTC.